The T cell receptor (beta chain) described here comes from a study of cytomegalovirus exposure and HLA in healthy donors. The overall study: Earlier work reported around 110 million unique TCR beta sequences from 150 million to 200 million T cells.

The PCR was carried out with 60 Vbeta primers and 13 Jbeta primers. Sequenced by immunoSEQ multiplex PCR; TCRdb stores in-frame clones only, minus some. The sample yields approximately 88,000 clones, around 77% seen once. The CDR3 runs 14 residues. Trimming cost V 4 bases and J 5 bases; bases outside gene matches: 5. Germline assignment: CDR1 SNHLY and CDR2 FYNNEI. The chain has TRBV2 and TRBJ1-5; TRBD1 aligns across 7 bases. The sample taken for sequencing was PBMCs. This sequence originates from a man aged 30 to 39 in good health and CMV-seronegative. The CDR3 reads CASSGQGGHQPQHF. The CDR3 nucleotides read TGTGCCAGCAGTGGACAGGGAGGCCATCAGCCCCAGCATTTT.